The next 27 T cell receptor beta chains were all read from a single sample in a study of blood T cell repertoires in COVID-19. Sequenced by immunoSEQ multiplex PCR; TCRdb stores in-frame clones only, minus some. The sample has hundreds of thousands of clones; around 91% are singletons. The sample was PBMCs or T cells enriched from blood (not recorded which). The origin of the receptors is a woman between 18 and 29 years old with acute COVID-19.

The rearrangement joins TRBV6-5 to TRBJ2-5; D gene unclear. The germline gives CDR1 MNHEY, CDR2 SVGAGI. This CDR3 spans 13 amino acids. The V gene lost 6 bases and the J gene lost 5 bases, with 13 bases spanning the gap. The CDR3 DNA sequence: TGTGCCAGCAGCCCGCTGATCGGGGAGACCCAGTACTTC. Protein sequence: CASSPLIGETQYF.

The rearrangement joins TRBV29-1 to TRBJ1-1, with 7 bases fitting TRBD1. V was clipped by 5 bases and J by 2 bases; unmatched bases: 5. This CDR3 comprises 13 residues. The V gene's germline CDR1 is SQVTM and CDR2 ANQGSEA. CDR3 coding DNA: TGCAGCGTTACAGGGGAAGGAAACACTGAAGCTTTCTTT. Translating gives CSVTGEGNTEAFF.

V usage is TRBV3-1 (or the pseudogene TRBV3-2) and J usage is TRBJ2-7; 9 bases align to TRBD2. J was trimmed by 5 bases and V by 0 bases; bases with no gene match: 14. Looked up from germline, CDR1 is LGHDT and CDR2 is YNNKEL (reference sequence). The CDR3 has 18 residues. In DNA form, the CDR3 reads TGTGCCAGCAGCCAAGATCGCGCGGGAGGGCCTTTTTCTCACGAGCAGTACTTC. Its protein is CASSQDRAGGPFSHEQYF.

This chain links TRBV18 with TRBJ2-1; 9 bases are shared with TRBD1. Germline CDR1 is KGHSH and CDR2 is LQKENI. CDR3 length: 18 amino acids. V shed 1 base, J shed 4 bases, and the junction held 11 bases outside the gene matches. The CDR3 bases are TGTGCCAGCTCACCACGGGGACAGGGCATGCCATCTTACAATGAGCAGTTCTTC. Residues: CASSPRGQGMPSYNEQFF.

The V gene is TRBV6-2 or TRBV6-3, the J gene TRBJ2-1; D is perhaps TRBD2 (5 bases). V was trimmed by 0 bases and J by 6 bases, leaving 15 bases between them. Germline CDR1 MNHEY, CDR2 SVGEGT. This CDR3 region has 16 residues. CDR3 residues: CASSYSSGKVGNEQFF. For the CDR3, the DNA is TGTGCCAGCAGTTACTCTTCGGGGAAAGTGGGCAATGAGCAGTTCTTC.

The chain couples TRBV5-8 to TRBJ1-6; D may be TRBD1 (6 bases). This CDR3 is 13 amino acids long. Germline values: CDR1 SGHTS, CDR2 YDEGEE. V lost 1 base, J lost 13 bases, and 12 bases lay in between. CDR3 in DNA: TGTGCCAGCAGCTTGAAAGGGGGTACCCCCCTCCACTTT. Protein: CASSLKGGTPLHF.

This sequence joins TRBV19 and TRBJ1-3, with D tentatively TRBD1 (6 bases). This CDR3 has 15 amino acids. Germline-derived CDR1 and CDR2 are LNHDA and SQIVND (reference sequence). Trimming shortened V by 6 bases and J by 0 bases, and 12 bases separated the two germline ends. The CDR3 sequence is CASRSDRSSGNTIYF. The CDR3 nucleotides are TGTGCCAGTAGGAGTGACAGGTCCTCTGGAAACACCATATATTTT.

V gene TRBV7-9 combines with J gene TRBJ1-1; 9 positions agree with TRBD1. The length of the CDR3 is 16 residues. Trimming at V came to 5 bases and at J to 5 bases, leaving 12 bases not matched to a gene. CDR1 is SEHNR and CDR2 is FQNEAQ in the germline V gene (reference sequence). The DNA of the CDR3 is TGTGCCAGCAGCCCCAAAATAGGGACAGGGTGGACTGAAGCTTTCTTT. Protein: CASSPKIGTGWTEAFF.

The rearrangement uses TRBV11-2 and TRBJ2-7, with D perhaps TRBD1 (6 bases). V was pared by 3 bases and J by 1 base, with 13 bases between. Germline CDR1 reads SGHAT; CDR2 reads FQNNGV. The CDR3 sequence is 15 residues long. The CDR3 DNA follows: TGTGCCAGCAGCTTGGACAGTTGGGGATCCTACGAGCAGTACTTC. Translation: CASSLDSWGSYEQYF.

V is TRBV11-2 and J is TRBJ2-3, with D possibly being TRBD1 (6 bases). The CDR3 consists of 16 residues. CDR1 SGHAT and CDR2 FQNNGV come from the germline V gene. V was clipped by 1 base and J by 0 bases, with 11 bases between them. CDR3 in amino acids: CASSLGYDRSTDTQYF. In DNA form, the CDR3 reads TGTGCCAGCAGCTTAGGGTACGACAGGAGCACAGATACGCAGTATTTT.

The rearrangement uses TRBV5-1 and TRBJ2-7; TRBD2 matches 9 bases. V was clipped by 4 bases and J by 3 bases; unmatched bases: 17. CDR3 length: 18 amino acids. In germline, CDR1 is SGHRS, CDR2 YFSETQ. This CDR3 reads CASSPTSGLSSGNYEQYF. The DNA for the CDR3 is TGCGCCAGCAGCCCGACTAGCGGTCTTTCCTCGGGGAACTACGAGCAGTACTTC.

The chain couples TRBV4-2 to TRBJ2-5; 8 bases fit TRBD2. This CDR3 has 17 amino acids. With 0 bases clipped from V and 2 bases from J, the junction kept 8 bases outside the gene matches. The germline V gene has CDR1 LGHNA and CDR2 YNFKEQ. Written as DNA, the CDR3 is TGTGCCAGCAGCCAAGATCCGGCAGTAGCGGGACAAGAGACCCAGTACTTC. It translates to CASSQDPAVAGQETQYF.

The CDR3 DNA reads as TGTGCCAGCAGTGACGGGAGTACAACTAATGAAAAACTGTTTTTT. This codes for CASSDGSTTNEKLFF. The chain links TRBV2 to TRBJ1-4; D is undetermined. The germline gives CDR1 SNHLY, CDR2 FYNNEI. V lost 3 bases, J lost 0 bases, and 8 bases lay in between. This CDR3 is built from 15 residues.

This clone is a singleton in its sample. V usage is TRBV7-2 and J usage is TRBJ2-4; no firm D call. The CDR3 runs 14 residues. V was trimmed by 1 base and J by 5 bases, leaving 9 bases between them. Germline V lookup: CDR1 SGHTA, CDR2 FQGNSA. CDR3: CASSLENIQNIQYF. The CDR3 DNA reads as TGTGCCAGCAGCTTAGAGAACATCCAAAACATTCAGTACTTC. Drawing the rest from reference TRBV7-2 and TRBJ2-4, the complete variable domain is GAGVSQSPSNKVTEKGKDVELRCDPISGHTALYWYRQSLGQGLEFLIYFQGNSAPDKSGLPSDRFSAERTGGSVSTLTIQRTQQEDSAVYLCASSLENIQNIQYFGAGTRLSVL.

This clone has a single count. V and J are TRBV5-4 and TRBJ2-1, with 16 bases lining up with TRBD2. The CDR3 contains 20 residues. Germline loops: CDR1 SGHNT, CDR2 YYREEE (reference sequence). Losses at the gene ends were 4 bases for V and 7 bases for J; bases not matched to a gene: 17. The CDR3 reads CASSRRLGTSGRASGNEQFF. The CDR3 DNA reads TGTGCCAGCAGCCGACGCCTAGGGACTAGCGGGAGGGCCTCAGGGAATGAGCAGTTCTTC.

V and J are TRBV14 and TRBJ2-7, with 8 bases lining up with TRBD1. The CDR3 is made up of 15 amino acids. The J segment lost 0 bases and the V segment lost 5 bases, leaving 6 bases of the junction unmatched. Per the germline V gene, CDR1 is SGHDN and CDR2 is FVKESK. The CDR3 here is CASSYGQGPSYEQYF. As DNA, the CDR3 is TGTGCCAGCAGCTACGGACAGGGACCCTCCTACGAGCAGTACTTC.

The CDR3 DNA reads TGTGCCAGCAGTTACTCACCAGGGGGCACTGAAGCTTTCTTT. This codes for CASSYSPGGTEAFF. The gene calls are TRBV6-6 and TRBJ1-1; TRBD1 agrees at 7 bases. Per the germline V gene, CDR1 is MNHNY and CDR2 is SVGAGI (reference sequence). Unmatched junction bases numbered 2, after V lost 0 bases and J lost 4 bases. This CDR3 spans 14 amino acids.

The CDR3 DNA is TGTGCCAGCAGTTCGCATTATGGGAGTCAGCCCCAGCATTTT. Its protein product is CASSSHYGSQPQHF. The chain combines TRBV6-2 or TRBV6-3 with TRBJ1-5; D call uncertain. The CDR3 consists of 14 residues. Trimming removed 4 bases from V and 6 bases from J, with 13 bases in between. CDR1 MNHEY and CDR2 SVGEGT come from the germline V gene.

A single count supports this clone. The rearrangement links TRBV6-5 to TRBJ2-1; D is ambiguous. V shed 0 bases and J shed 10 bases, with 13 bases lying between them. Germline V lookup: CDR1 MNHEY, CDR2 SVGAGI. The length of the CDR3 is 14 residues. The CDR3 region has the DNA TGTGCCAGCAGTTACTCCATAGACATCGGAGAGCAGTTCTTC. Translating gives CASSYSIDIGEQFF.

The J gene is TRBJ1-4, the V gene TRBV7-2, with TRBD1 identical over 11 bases. V trimming: 5 bases; J trimming: 8 bases; junction bases outside the gene matches: 7. The CDR3 is 15 residues long. Germline CDR1 is SGHTA and CDR2 is FQGNSA. This chain's CDR3 is CASSRDRGGSEKLFF. CDR3 DNA sequence: TGTGCCAGCAGCAGGGACAGGGGGGGGAGCGAAAAACTGTTTTTT.

This chain joins TRBV7-9 and TRBJ1-1; D may be TRBD1 (5 bases). The CDR3 runs 16 residues. The ends were cut back, 1 base at V and 1 base at J, with 13 bases in the middle. Germline V gene data show CDR1 as SEHNR and CDR2 as FQNEAQ (reference sequence). The CDR3 bases are TGTGCCAGCAGCTTAGGGGCGGGGCTTGGGAACACTGAAGCTTTCTTT. Protein sequence: CASSLGAGLGNTEAFF. The variable domain in full, completed from reference TRBV7-9 and TRBJ1-1, reads DTGVSQNPRHKITKRGQNVTFRCDPISEHNRLYWYRQTLGQGPEFLTYFQNEAQLEKSRLLSDRFSAERPKGSFSTLEIQRTEQGDSAMYLCASSLGAGLGNTEAFFGQGTRLTVV.

This chain uses TRBV28 with TRBJ1-3; perhaps TRBD1 as D (6 bases). V lost 7 bases and J 0 bases, leaving 16 bases between the germline ends. The V gene's germline CDR1 is MDHEN and CDR2 SYDVKM. The CDR3 has 16 amino acids. CDR3 in amino acids: CASTPDDRSSGNTIYF. Here the CDR3 DNA reads TGTGCCAGCACCCCGGACGACAGGAGCTCTGGAAACACCATATATTTT.

The rearrangement uses TRBV18 and TRBJ2-2; D is perhaps TRBD1 (7 bases). V shed 2 bases and J shed 6 bases, with 16 bases lying between them. The germline CDR1 and CDR2 sequences are KGHSH and LQKENI. The CDR3 covers 16 residues. The CDR3 region is CASSPNRGGWPGELFF. The CDR3 DNA follows: TGTGCCAGCTCACCAAACAGGGGAGGATGGCCCGGGGAGCTGTTTTTT.

The chain carries TRBV7-9 and TRBJ2-1, with 15 bases lining up with TRBD2. This CDR3 is 15 amino acids long. Germline-derived CDR1 and CDR2 are SEHNR and FQNEAQ (reference sequence). Germline trimming cut 0 bases from V and 12 bases from J; bases unmatched to any gene: 3. CDR3 sequence reads: CASSLAGLAGGRQFF. The CDR3 DNA reads TGTGCCAGCAGCTTAGCTGGACTAGCGGGAGGGCGGCAGTTCTTC.

Regarding this clone: Within the sample, other DNA sequences also encode this same CDR3. The V and J genes are TRBV5-8 and TRBJ2-3; 7 bases align to TRBD1. The V gene's germline CDR1 is SGHTS and CDR2 YDEGEE. The CDR3 runs to 15 residues. After removal of 0 bases from V and 0 bases from J, the junction contained 1 base not matched to a gene. DNA of the CDR3: TGTGCCAGCAGCTTGGGGGACAGCAGCACAGATACGCAGTATTTT. It specifies CASSLGDSSTDTQYF.

This clone appeared a single time. The chain is built from TRBV4-3 and TRBJ1-1, with D possibly being TRBD1 (5 bases). V was cut by 3 bases and J by 1 base, with 6 bases left in between. This CDR3 is built from 13 residues. The germline gives CDR1 LGHNA, CDR2 YSLEER. CDR3 sequence reads: CASSHGGNTEAFF. CDR3 coding DNA: TGCGCCAGCAGCCACGGGGGGAACACTGAAGCTTTCTTT.

The chain uses TRBV6-2 or TRBV6-3 and TRBJ1-2; D is perhaps TRBD1 (5 bases). Germline V gene data show CDR1 as MNHEY and CDR2 as SVGEGT. This CDR3 has 13 residues. V was cut by 6 bases and J by 2 bases, with 10 bases left in between. CDR3 region: CASSDSSNYGYTF. The CDR3 DNA reads TGTGCCAGCAGCGACAGTTCAAACTATGGCTACACCTTC.